Following are 24 T cell receptor beta chains from one sample sequenced in a study of cytomegalovirus exposure and HLA in healthy donors. Generated by immunoSEQ multiplex PCR, the TCRdb table keeps only in-frame clones and is missing some. The sample carries 200,000 to 250,000 clones, roughly 89% recorded once. Sequenced material: PBMCs. All receptors come from a man between 18 and 35 years old in good health and CMV-seronegative.

The CDR3 DNA follows: TGTGCCAGTAGTATTGTGCCTACCTCCGAGCAGTACTTC. This encodes CASSIVPTSEQYF. The gene calls are TRBV19 and TRBJ2-7, with no clear D. The CDR3 extends over 13 amino acids. V lost 3 bases and J lost 6, with 12 bases in between. Per germline, CDR1 LNHDA and CDR2 SQIVND (reference sequence).

This chain connects TRBV28 to TRBJ2-7; TRBD1 is a possible D gene (6 bases). Between the trimmed V and J ends, which lost 2 bases and 6 bases, there was a span of 8 bases. The CDR3 runs 12 residues. CDR1 MDHEN and CDR2 SYDVKM come from the germline V gene. CDR3 sequence reads: CASSLAQGEQYF. CDR3 DNA: TGTGCCAGCAGTTTAGCACAGGGCGAGCAGTACTTC.

The J gene is TRBJ2-7, the V gene TRBV2; 8 bases fit TRBD1. CDR1 is SNHLY and CDR2 is FYNNEI in the germline V gene. Trimming cost V 7 bases and J 4 bases; bases outside gene matches: 9. CDR3 length: 14 residues. The CDR3 is CASTGTGALYEQYF. CDR3 nucleotide sequence: TGTGCCAGCACTGGGACAGGTGCCCTATACGAGCAGTACTTC.

V is TRBV2 and J is TRBJ2-7; 7 bases fit TRBD1. The CDR3 consists of 16 residues. Looked up from germline, CDR1 is SNHLY and CDR2 is FYNNEI. Trimming took 0 bases from V and 5 from J; bases not matched to a gene: 10. CDR3 sequence reads: CASSEAPPSQGDEQYF. As DNA, the CDR3 is TGTGCCAGCAGTGAAGCCCCCCCTAGCCAGGGGGACGAGCAGTACTTC.

The V call is TRBV28, the J call TRBJ2-1; weak D call: TRBD1 (6 bases). With 5 bases removed from V and 5 bases from J, the gap between germline ends came to 19 bases. The CDR3 length is 16 residues. CDR1 MDHEN and CDR2 SYDVKM come from the germline V gene. The CDR3 DNA reads TGTGCCAGCAGTCCTCGAGGGGGAATAGGAGACAATGAGCAGTTCTTC. This sequence encodes CASSPRGGIGDNEQFF.

The chain is built from TRBV5-1 and TRBJ2-3; perhaps TRBD2 as D (5 bases). V shed 4 bases and J shed 6 bases, with 9 bases lying between them. Germline assignment: CDR1 SGHRS and CDR2 YFSETQ. The CDR3 spans 12 residues. CDR3 sequence (DNA): TGCGCCAGCAGCACGGACTGGGATACGCAGTATTTT. Residues: CASSTDWDTQYF.

This clone was detected only once. In DNA form, the CDR3 reads TGCGCCAGCAGCCCCGGGACAGGGTGGGGTGAGCAGTTCTTC. It specifies CASSPGTGWGEQFF. The V gene is TRBV5-1, the J gene TRBJ2-1; 9 bases are a match to TRBD1. Germline lookup yields CDR1 SGHRS and CDR2 YFSETQ. The CDR3 contains 14 residues. Trimming cost V 4 bases and J 9 bases; bases outside gene matches: 8.

The chain uses TRBV5-1 and TRBJ2-7; 9 nucleotides align to TRBD2. This CDR3 has 15 residues. Germline assignment: CDR1 SGHRS and CDR2 YFSETQ. The V gene end was trimmed by 0 bases and the J gene end by 0 bases; junction bases not matched to a gene: 1. CDR3 residues: CASSLGLADSYEQYF. CDR3 nucleotides: TGCGCCAGCAGCTTGGGACTAGCGGACTCCTACGAGCAGTACTTC.

V is TRBV5-1 and J is TRBJ2-1, with 8 bases identical to TRBD1. J was trimmed by 7 bases and V by 3 bases; bases with no gene match: 6. CDR3 length: 14 amino acids. Germline assignment: CDR1 SGHRS and CDR2 YFSETQ. Here the CDR3 DNA reads TGCGCCAGCAGCTGGGGGACAGGAAATAATGAGCAGTTCTTC. This gives the protein CASSWGTGNNEQFF.

The gene calls are TRBV10-1 and TRBJ2-3, with TRBD1 matching over 7 bases. Unmatched junction bases numbered 10, after V lost 2 bases and J lost 5 bases. The CDR3 loop spans 16 amino acids. Germline V CDR1 and CDR2: WNHNN, SYGVQD (reference sequence). CDR3 nucleotides: TGCGCCAGCAGTGAGGCTACAGGGGAAATCCGAGATACGCAGTATTTT. Protein product: CASSEATGEIRDTQYF.

The rearrangement joins TRBV7-9 to TRBJ2-1; weak D call: TRBD1 (6 bases). The CDR3 length is 14 residues. Germline V gives CDR1 SEHNR, CDR2 FQNEAQ (reference sequence). Trimming shortened V by 5 bases and J by 7 bases, and 15 bases separated the two germline ends. The CDR3 DNA reads TGTGCCAGCAGCCAGGCACAGGGTGCGAATGAGCAGTTCTTC. This translates into CASSQAQGANEQFF.

This clone has only one observation. V is TRBV4-3 and J is TRBJ1-3; a weak D match, TRBD1 (6 bases). Germline V gene sequence: CDR1 LGHNA, CDR2 YSLEER. The V and J ends lost 0 bases and 1 base respectively, with 10 bases between them. There are 16 residues in the CDR3. The chain's CDR3 is CASSQDLTGSGNTIYF. The CDR3 DNA reads as TGCGCCAGCAGCCAAGACTTAACAGGGTCTGGAAACACCATATATTTT.

The chain is built from TRBV15 and TRBJ1-4; 10 bases agree with TRBD1. CDR1 is LNHNV and CDR2 is YYDKDF in the germline V gene (reference sequence). CDR3 size: 12 residues. The CDR3 DNA is TGTGGAACCGGGACAGGGGCTGAAAAACTGTTTTTT. It translates to CGTGTGAEKLFF.

The sample holds one count of this clone. V and J are TRBV18 and TRBJ2-3; D is possibly TRBD2 (5 bases). Trimming left V 4 bases short and J 4 bases short, with 9 bases between. This CDR3 spans 13 amino acids. Germline values: CDR1 KGHSH, CDR2 LQKENI. Written as DNA, the CDR3 is TGTGCCAGCTCACGTCTAGCTGCAGATACGCAGTATTTT. This encodes CASSRLAADTQYF.

The sample holds a few counts of this clone. CDR3 in DNA: TGTGCCAGCAGTGAAAGCGGGCTTAGCTACGAGCAGTACTTC. It codes for CASSESGLSYEQYF. This chain uses TRBV2 with TRBJ2-7; tentative D call: TRBD2 (6 bases). V lost 2 bases, J lost 3 bases, and 11 bases lay in between. The CDR3 runs to 14 residues. Germline assignment: CDR1 SNHLY and CDR2 FYNNEI.

The CDR3 DNA sequence: TGTGCCAGCAGCCAGGGGGGGGACTTTGAGCAGTACTTC. Amino acid sequence: CASSQGGDFEQYF. This chain connects TRBV4-2 to TRBJ2-7; 7 bases align to TRBD2. Germline lookup yields CDR1 LGHNA and CDR2 YNFKEQ. V shed 3 bases and J 7 bases; nucleotides not matched to a gene: 6. This CDR3 region has 13 residues.

This chain joins TRBV4-1 and TRBJ1-5; D is unclear. This CDR3 comprises 15 residues. V was clipped by 0 bases and J by 5 bases, with 11 bases between them. CDR1 is MGHRA, CDR2 YSYEKL, per germline. CDR3 loop: CASSQDSGWDQPQHF. In DNA, the CDR3 is TGCGCCAGCAGCCAAGATTCAGGATGGGATCAGCCCCAGCATTTT.

This chain uses TRBV28 with TRBJ1-2, with 10 bases aligning to TRBD1. The germline gives CDR1 MDHEN, CDR2 SYDVKM. The CDR3 length is 15 residues. The ends lost 6 bases at V and 4 bases at J; junction bases unmatched: 8. CDR3 DNA: TGTGCCAGCAGCCCCCCGGGACAGGGGCTCTATGGCTACACCTTC. It codes for CASSPPGQGLYGYTF.

This chain joins TRBV7-3 and TRBJ1-1; a possible D gene is TRBD1 (6 bases). Trimming left V 5 bases short and J 3 bases short, with 10 bases between. CDR3 length: 13 amino acids. The germline V gene encodes CDR1 SGHTA and CDR2 FQGTGA. This chain's CDR3 is CASSRQVDTEAFF. CDR3 sequence (DNA): TGTGCCAGCAGCCGACAGGTTGACACTGAAGCTTTCTTT.

The chain links TRBV5-1 to TRBJ1-2; tentative D call: TRBD1 (5 bases). With 5 bases removed from V and 6 bases from J, the gap between germline ends came to 14 bases. The CDR3 has 13 amino acids. CDR1 is SGHRS, CDR2 YFSETQ, per germline. CDR3 coding DNA: TGCGCCAGCAGGCAGCGCGCGGACAATGGCTACACCTTC. Protein sequence: CASRQRADNGYTF. Full variable domain (rest looked up from reference TRBV5-1 and TRBJ1-2): KAGVTQTPRYLIKTRGQQVTLSCSPISGHRSVSWYQQTPGQGLQFLFEYFSETQRNKGNFPGRFSGRQFSNSRSEMNVSTLELGDSALYLCASRQRADNGYTFGSGTRLTVV.

The V and J genes are TRBV4-1 and TRBJ1-5; 7 bases match TRBD1. Trimming removed 5 bases from V and 4 bases from J; junction bases left unmatched: 5. There are 14 residues in the CDR3. Germline loops: CDR1 MGHRA, CDR2 YSYEKL. CDR3 amino acids: CASSVGQSNQPQHF. CDR3 bases: TGCGCCAGCAGCGTGGGACAGAGTAATCAGCCCCAGCATTTT.

The chain carries TRBV6-1 and TRBJ1-3, with D maybe TRBD1 (5 bases). The CDR3 loop spans 14 amino acids. Trimming cost V 8 bases and J 1 base, with 12 bases left between them. The germline CDR1 and CDR2 sequences are MNHNS and SASEGT. The CDR3: CASGQGLSGNTIYF. The CDR3 DNA reads as TGTGCCAGCGGGCAGGGATTATCTGGAAACACCATATATTTT.

This chain uses TRBV28 with TRBJ2-7; D call uncertain. V lost 2 bases to trimming and J lost 6 bases, with 11 bases between them. CDR1 MDHEN and CDR2 SYDVKM come from the germline V gene. The CDR3 is 13 amino acids. CDR3 bases: TGTGCCAGCAGTTTAGCCCCTCGGAGCGAGCAGTACTTC. Amino acid sequence: CASSLAPRSEQYF. Full variable domain (rest looked up from reference TRBV28 and TRBJ2-7): DVKVTQSSRYLVKRTGEKVFLECVQDMDHENMFWYRQDPGLGLRLIYFSYDVKMKEKGDIPEGYSVSREKKERFSLILESASTNQTSMYLCASSLAPRSEQYFGPGTRLTVT.

The rearrangement links TRBV25-1 to TRBJ2-1; a possible D gene is TRBD2 (6 bases). Trimming removed 4 bases at V and 1 base at J, with 8 bases between. The CDR3 length is 14 residues. The germline V gene has CDR1 MGHDK and CDR2 SYGVNS. CDR3 sequence (DNA): TGTGCCAGCAGTGTGGGGAGGTCCTACAATGAGCAGTTCTTC. Protein sequence: CASSVGRSYNEQFF. The full variable domain, rest sourced from reference TRBV25-1 and TRBJ2-1, is EADIYQTPRYLVIGTGKKITLECSQTMGHDKMYWYQQDPGMELHLIHYSYGVNSTEKGDLSSESTVSRIRTEHFPLTLESARPSHTSQYLCASSVGRSYNEQFFGPGTRLTVL.